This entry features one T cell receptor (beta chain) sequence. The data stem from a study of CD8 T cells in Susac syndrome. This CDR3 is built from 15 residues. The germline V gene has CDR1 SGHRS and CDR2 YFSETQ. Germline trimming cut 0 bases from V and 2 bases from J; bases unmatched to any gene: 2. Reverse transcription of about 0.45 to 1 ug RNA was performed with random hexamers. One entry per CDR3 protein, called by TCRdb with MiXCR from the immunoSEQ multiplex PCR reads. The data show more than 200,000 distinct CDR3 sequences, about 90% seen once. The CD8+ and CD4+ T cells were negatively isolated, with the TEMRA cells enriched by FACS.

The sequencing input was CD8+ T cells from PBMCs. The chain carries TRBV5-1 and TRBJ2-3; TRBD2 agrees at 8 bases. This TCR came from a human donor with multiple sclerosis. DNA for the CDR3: TGCGCCAGCAGCTTGGGGACTAGCTACACAGATACGCAGTATTTT. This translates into CASSLGTSYTDTQYF. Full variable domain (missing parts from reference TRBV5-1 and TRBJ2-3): KAGVTQTPRYLIKTRGQQVTLSCSPISGHRSVSWYQQTPGQGLQFLFEYFSETQRNKGNFPGRFSGRQFSNSRSEMNVSTLELGDSALYLCASSLGTSYTDTQYFGPGTRLTVL.